This TCR beta chain was sequenced for a study of T cell changes during pregnancy in multiple sclerosis. The V gene's germline CDR1 is SGHKS and CDR2 YYEKEE (reference sequence). Trimming at V came to 3 bases and at J to 4 bases, leaving 8 bases not matched to a gene. This CDR3 is 15 amino acids long. Sequenced by immunoSEQ multiplex PCR; TCRdb stores in-frame clones only, minus some. The data show some 100,000 clones, about 92% seen once. This sequence originates from a female donor with multiple sclerosis, enrolled in a pregnancy study. The rearrangement uses TRBV5-5 and TRBJ1-2; 8 bases agree with TRBD1. The input for sequencing was peripheral blood, taken in the second trimester of pregnancy. The chain's CDR3 is CASSWEGQALYGYTF. The CDR3 bases are TGTGCCAGCAGCTGGGAGGGACAGGCCCTCTATGGCTACACCTTC.